This TCR beta chain was recovered during a study of siplizumab effects on memory and regulatory T cells. The protocol was immunoSEQ multiplex PCR, while the TCRdb copy is restricted to in-frame clones and leaves out a portion. The data contain 70,000 to 90,000 clones, about 87% of them seen just once; the ten biggest clones take up 15%. Study-level findings and limits: Significantly reduced by siplizumab was the cumulative frequency of alloreactive sequences, namely those traceable to unstimulated CD4+ memory cells. Naive T cell populations appeared to exhibit greater diversity than memory cells and appeared to be major alloresponse contributors. Of the proliferating CD4+ or CD8+ clones, roughly 80-97% lacked a naive or memory phenotype that could be assigned. To unstimulated subsets, only a minor fraction of alloreactive clones could be mapped.

Looked up from germline, CDR1 is MNHEY and CDR2 is SVGAGI. With 6 bases removed from V and 5 bases from J, the gap between germline ends came to 16 bases. The CDR3 sequence is 15 residues long. Notes on this clone: Its antigen is as yet unknown.

The chain uses TRBV6-5 and TRBJ2-2; weak D call: TRBD2 (6 bases). The sequencing input was CD4+ T cells sorted from blood. The receptor comes from a human donor in good health. The CDR3 spells CASRQTTGRTGELFF. CDR3 bases: TGTGCCAGCAGGCAAACCACTGGGAGGACCGGGGAGCTGTTTTTT.